The 26 T cell receptor beta chains below come from one sample, sequenced in a study of control samples from healthy donors and cancer patients. TCRdb keeps only in-frame clones here, not all; method: immunoSEQ multiplex PCR. This table holds under 60,000 clones, 94% found once. Sequencing was done on a sample of blood. The receptors originated from a man aged 30 to 45 in good health.

This chain links TRBV2 with TRBJ1-1; D possibly corresponds to TRBD1 (5 bases). V lost 3 bases, J lost 2 bases, and 16 bases lay in between. The CDR3 is 16 residues long. Looked up from germline, CDR1 is SNHLY and CDR2 is FYNNEI. Here the CDR3 reads CASSEGRRGDNTEAFF. CDR3 coding DNA: TGTGCCAGCAGTGAGGGGAGGAGGGGCGATAACACTGAAGCTTTCTTT.

The genes are TRBV29-1 and TRBJ1-2; tentatively, D is TRBD1 (6 bases). This CDR3 region has 14 residues. Germline CDR1 SQVTM, CDR2 ANQGSEA. Deletions cut 3 bases from V and 6 bases from J, with 17 bases between. Here the CDR3 reads CSVDPPGAVDGYTF. DNA for the CDR3: TGCAGCGTTGACCCACCGGGGGCCGTAGATGGCTACACCTTC. The full variable domain, rest sourced from reference TRBV29-1 and TRBJ1-2, is SAVISQKPSRDICQRGTSLTIQCQVDSQVTMMFWYRQQPGQSLTLIATANQGSEATYESGFVIDKFPISRPNLTFSTLTVSNMSPEDSSIYLCSVDPPGAVDGYTFGSGTRLTVV.

The J gene is TRBJ2-3, the V gene TRBV5-1; 8 bases are shared with TRBD2. V shed 4 bases and J 3 bases; nucleotides not matched to a gene: 7. This CDR3 has 15 amino acids. Germline lookup yields CDR1 SGHRS and CDR2 YFSETQ. CDR3 loop: CASSISGTGTDTQYF. The CDR3, as DNA: TGCGCCAGCAGCATTAGCGGGACTGGGACAGATACGCAGTATTTT. The full variable domain, rest sourced from reference TRBV5-1 and TRBJ2-3, is KAGVTQTPRYLIKTRGQQVTLSCSPISGHRSVSWYQQTPGQGLQFLFEYFSETQRNKGNFPGRFSGRQFSNSRSEMNVSTLELGDSALYLCASSISGTGTDTQYFGPGTRLTVL.

The rearrangement links TRBV21-1 to TRBJ2-1; the tabulated D call, TRBD1, remains unverified against the DNA. TRBV21-1 is a documented pseudogene. The CDR3 is made up of 17 amino acids. As DNA, the CDR3 is TGTGCCAGCAGCAAGGTAGGTCGGACAGGCAACAACAATGAGCAGTTCTTC. Translating it yields CASSKVGRTGNNNEQFF.

The rearrangement links TRBV6-5 to TRBJ2-1; 12 bases fit TRBD2. After removal of 6 bases from V and 6 bases from J, the junction contained 6 bases not matched to a gene. Germline lookup yields CDR1 MNHEY and CDR2 SVGAGI. The CDR3 has 15 amino acids. The CDR3 coding sequence is TGTGCCAGCAGGGCCGGGACTAGCGGGCTCAATGAGCAGTTCTTC. Amino acid sequence: CASRAGTSGLNEQFF.

Worth noting for this clone: Mismatch with germline at one junction end may stem from a read error. This chain joins TRBV11-2 and TRBJ2-7; no firm D call. The CDR3 contains 10 residues. CDR1 is SGHAT, CDR2 FQNNGV, per germline. CDR3 nucleotides: TGTGCCAGCAGCCCTCCCCTCTTGCACTTC. It is translated as CASSPPLLHF.

The rearrangement uses TRBV3-1 (or the pseudogene TRBV3-2) and TRBJ2-7; TRBD2 agrees at 14 bases. Per germline, CDR1 LGHDT and CDR2 YNNKEL (reference sequence). The CDR3 runs 16 residues. Losses at the gene ends were 3 bases for V and 3 bases for J; bases not matched to a gene: 4. This CDR3 reads CASSHRTSGRFYEQYF. CDR3 in DNA: TGTGCCAGCAGCCATAGGACTAGCGGGAGGTTCTACGAGCAGTACTTC.

The V call is TRBV18, the J call TRBJ1-1; possible D gene TRBD1, 5 bases. This CDR3 region has 17 residues. V lost 3 bases to trimming and J lost 0 bases, with 17 bases between them. The V gene's germline CDR1 is KGHSH and CDR2 LQKENI. This CDR3 is CASSPYDSLRLNTEAFF. DNA of the CDR3: TGTGCCAGCTCACCGTACGACAGCTTACGCCTGAACACTGAAGCTTTCTTT.

The chain recombines TRBV19 with TRBJ2-2; 7 bases align to TRBD1. The CDR3 runs 16 residues. Germline V gene data show CDR1 as LNHDA and CDR2 as SQIVND (reference sequence). V gave up 5 bases and J gave up 6 bases; unmatched junction bases: 12. CDR3 loop: CASSLRTGSWPGELFF. The DNA for the CDR3 is TGTGCCAGTAGTCTCAGGACAGGCTCTTGGCCCGGGGAGCTGTTTTTT. Looking up the rest from reference TRBV19 and TRBJ2-2 gives the full variable domain: DGGITQSPKYLFRKEGQNVTLSCEQNLNHDAMYWYRQDPGQGLRLIYYSQIVNDFQKGDIAEGYSVSREKKESFPLTVTSAQKNPTAFYLCASSLRTGSWPGELFFGEGSRLTVL.

The chain uses TRBV3-1 (or the pseudogene TRBV3-2) and TRBJ2-1; D is undetermined. Deletions cut 3 bases from V and 13 bases from J, with 13 bases between. There are 12 residues in the CDR3. Germline values: CDR1 LGHDT, CDR2 YNNKEL (reference sequence). The CDR3 spells CASSHLRTQQFF. CDR3 DNA: TGTGCCAGCAGCCACCTCCGGACGCAACAGTTCTTC.

J is TRBJ1-2 and V is TRBV10-3; 8 bases are shared with TRBD1. Trimming at V came to 3 bases and at J to 1 base, leaving 1 base not matched to a gene. The CDR3 length is 14 residues. Germline CDR1 ENHRY, CDR2 SYGVKD. The CDR3 reads CAISEDRGNYGYTF. The CDR3, as DNA: TGTGCCATCAGTGAAGACAGGGGTAACTATGGCTACACCTTC.

As DNA, the CDR3 is TGTGCCTGGAGTGGGGGTGGGGGGCCAATGGGCTACACCTTC. Its protein product is CAWSGGGGPMGYTF. The rearrangement uses TRBV30 and TRBJ1-2; possibly TRBD1 for D (6 bases). Per germline, CDR1 GTSNPN and CDR2 SVGIG (reference sequence). Trimming stripped 1 base from V and 8 bases from J, with 17 bases between. This CDR3 contains 14 residues.

The chain joins TRBV27 to TRBJ1-1; a weak D match, TRBD1 (5 bases). Trimming left V 1 base short and J 2 bases short, with 26 bases between. Germline CDR1 and CDR2: MNHEY and SMNVEV (reference sequence). This CDR3 spans 20 amino acids. The CDR3 DNA is TGTGCCAGCAGTTTATTGCGTTCGGGGCAGTTAAACCCCCTTAACACTGAAGCTTTCTTT. This encodes CASSLLRSGQLNPLNTEAFF.

This chain joins TRBV7-9 and TRBJ1-2; unclear D gene. The CDR3 has 15 residues. Germline V gene data show CDR1 as SEHNR and CDR2 as FQNEAQ (reference sequence). Trimming shortened V by 1 base and J by 2 bases, and 11 bases separated the two germline ends. DNA of the CDR3: TGTGCCAGCAGCTTAGGGACTGGACGAAACTATGGCTACACCTTC. Amino acid sequence: CASSLGTGRNYGYTF.

V and J are TRBV19 and TRBJ2-7, with a tentative D call TRBD2 (6 bases). Trimming removed 3 bases at V and 1 base at J, with 13 bases between. The CDR3 consists of 15 residues. Germline values: CDR1 LNHDA, CDR2 SQIVND (reference sequence). The CDR3 loop reads CASSMYRDSSYEQYF. The DNA for the CDR3 is TGTGCCAGTAGTATGTACCGGGACTCTTCCTACGAGCAGTACTTC. Supplemented by reference TRBV19 and TRBJ2-7, the full variable domain reads DGGITQSPKYLFRKEGQNVTLSCEQNLNHDAMYWYRQDPGQGLRLIYYSQIVNDFQKGDIAEGYSVSREKKESFPLTVTSAQKNPTAFYLCASSMYRDSSYEQYFGPGTRLTVT.

A word on this clone: This same CDR3 is encoded by further DNA sequences in the sample. DNA for the CDR3: TGTGCCAGCAGCTACAGGGGGGATGAGCAGTTCTTC. Its protein is CASSYRGDEQFF. J is TRBJ2-1 and V is TRBV6-5; 8 bases fit TRBD1. Trimming cost V 6 bases and J 8 bases; bases outside gene matches: 3. There are 12 residues in the CDR3. CDR1 is MNHEY and CDR2 is SVGAGI in the germline V gene.

On this clone itself: Other DNA sequences in this specimen translate into the identical CDR3. The chain couples TRBV5-1 to TRBJ2-7, with 11 bases aligning to TRBD2. The CDR3 has 15 amino acids. Germline V gene data show CDR1 as SGHRS and CDR2 as YFSETQ. With V trimmed by 0 bases and J by 7 bases, 6 bases remained unmatched. CDR3 residues: CASSLGSGGASEQYF. CDR3 nucleotide sequence: TGCGCCAGCAGCTTGGGTAGCGGGGGGGCCTCGGAGCAGTACTTC.

V usage is TRBV5-8 and J usage is TRBJ1-6; 7 bases align to TRBD1. The CDR3 has 15 residues. From germline, CDR1 is SGHTS and CDR2 YDEGEE. The trim removed 5 bases at V and 7 bases at J, leaving 9 bases unmatched. DNA of the CDR3: TGTGCCAGCAGTTCCCAAGGGGGCAAAAATTCACCCCTCCACTTT. It specifies CASSSQGGKNSPLHF. Based on the CDR3 plus reference TRBV5-8 and TRBJ1-6, the full variable domain is EAGVTQSPTHLIKTRGQQATLRCSPISGHTSVYWYQQALGLGLQFLLWYDEGEERNRGNFPPRFSGRQFPNYSSELNVNALELEDSALYLCASSSQGGKNSPLHFGNGTRLTVT.

The chain links TRBV3-1 (or the pseudogene TRBV3-2) to TRBJ1-1; weak D call: TRBD1 (6 bases). This CDR3 spans 14 amino acids. Germline CDR1 and CDR2: LGHDT and YNNKEL (reference sequence). The germline V and J ends were trimmed by 5 bases and 0 bases, with 10 bases remaining between them. CDR3 nucleotides: TGTGCCAGCAGCAAGGGACACCTGAACACTGAAGCTTTCTTT. Its protein is CASSKGHLNTEAFF.

The chain has TRBV20-1 and TRBJ1-5; weak D call: TRBD1 (5 bases). V was shortened by 3 bases and J by 2 bases, with 11 bases between the two germline ends. Germline CDR1 reads DFQATT; CDR2 reads SNEGSKA (reference sequence). The CDR3 is 14 residues long. The CDR3 sequence is CSASGGSGNQPQHF. The CDR3 DNA reads as TGCAGTGCTAGTGGGGGTTCGGGCAATCAGCCCCAGCATTTT.

The V and J genes are TRBV5-5 and TRBJ2-3; D gene ambiguous. V lost 2 bases to trimming and J lost 1 base, with 5 bases between them. CDR1 is SGHKS, CDR2 YYEKEE, per germline (reference sequence). This CDR3 contains 13 residues. The CDR3 region is CASSFLGTDTQYF. CDR3 bases: TGTGCCAGCAGCTTTCTAGGCACAGATACGCAGTATTTT.

This clone was picked up one time. The chain joins TRBV7-9 to TRBJ2-5, with 10 positions matching TRBD2. The CDR3 runs to 16 residues. With 5 bases clipped from V and 5 bases from J, the junction kept 11 bases outside the gene matches. CDR1 is SEHNR, CDR2 FQNEAQ, per germline (reference sequence). CDR3 sequence: CASSPHTSGARETQYF. The CDR3 DNA reads as TGTGCCAGCAGCCCTCACACTAGCGGGGCCCGGGAGACCCAGTACTTC.

The chain links TRBV9 to TRBJ1-6; D unresolved. V was pared by 0 bases and J by 7 bases, with 8 bases between. CDR1 SGDLS and CDR2 YYNGEE come from the germline V gene. This CDR3 has 14 residues. The CDR3 bases are TGTGCCAGCAGCGTAGCTGTCAGAAATTCACCCCTCCACTTT. It is translated as CASSVAVRNSPLHF.

CDR3 amino acids: CASSSRFYGYTF. DNA of the CDR3: TGTGCCAGCAGCTCCAGGTTCTATGGCTACACCTTC. V is TRBV5-4 and J is TRBJ1-2; D is undetermined. The V end lost 3 bases, the J end lost 4 bases, and 7 bases lay between the germline ends. Germline CDR1 and CDR2: SGHNT and YYREEE (reference sequence). This CDR3 has 12 residues. Combining the CDR3 with reference TRBV5-4 and TRBJ1-2 gives the whole variable domain ETGVTQSPTHLIKTRGQQVTLRCSSQSGHNTVSWYQQALGQGPQFIFQYYREEENGRGNFPPRFSGLQFPNYSSELNVNALELDDSALYLCASSSRFYGYTFGSGTRLTVV.

The chain combines TRBV5-4 with TRBJ1-6; 7 positions match TRBD1. The V segment lost 4 bases and the J segment 1 base; nucleotides outside the gene matches: 2. The germline gives CDR1 SGHNT, CDR2 YYREEE (reference sequence). This CDR3 contains 15 residues. CDR3 sequence reads: CASSADRSYNSPLHF. In DNA, the CDR3 is TGTGCCAGCAGCGCGGACAGGTCCTATAATTCACCCCTCCACTTT.

J is TRBJ1-2 and V is TRBV28, with a tentative D call TRBD1 (5 bases). Germline CDR1 reads MDHEN; CDR2 reads SYDVKM. Deletions cut 5 bases from V and 8 bases from J, with 15 bases between. This CDR3 region has 13 residues. The CDR3, as DNA: TGTGCCAGCAGTCTCGGACAAGGTGAGGGCTACACCTTC. It yields the protein CASSLGQGEGYTF.